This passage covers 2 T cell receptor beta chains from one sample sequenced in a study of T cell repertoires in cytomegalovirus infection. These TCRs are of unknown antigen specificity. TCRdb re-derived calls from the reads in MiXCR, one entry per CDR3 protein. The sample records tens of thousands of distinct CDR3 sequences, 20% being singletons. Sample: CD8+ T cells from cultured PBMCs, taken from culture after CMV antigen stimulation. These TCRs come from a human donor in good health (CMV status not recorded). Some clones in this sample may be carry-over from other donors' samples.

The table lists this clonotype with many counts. CDR3 sequence reads: CASGLRGRRGMQYF. The CDR3 DNA reads TGTGCCAGCGGTCTCAGGGGGCGGCGGGGCATGCAGTACTTC. J is TRBJ2-7 and V is TRBV27, with 8 nucleotides matching TRBD1. The CDR3 runs to 14 residues. V gave up 8 bases and J gave up 9 bases; unmatched junction bases: 15. Germline loops: CDR1 MNHEY, CDR2 SMNVEV (reference sequence).

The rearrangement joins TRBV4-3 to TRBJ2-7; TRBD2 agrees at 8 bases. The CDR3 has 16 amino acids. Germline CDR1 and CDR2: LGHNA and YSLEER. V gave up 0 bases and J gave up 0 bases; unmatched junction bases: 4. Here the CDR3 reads CASSQDWSGSSYEQYF. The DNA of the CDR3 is TGCGCCAGCAGCCAAGATTGGAGCGGGAGCTCCTACGAGCAGTACTTC.